This T cell receptor beta chain was identified during a study of response to subunit inactivated influenza vaccine. Study-level points and caveats: Researchers suggested that each seasonal influenza vaccination recruits few new T cells.

Regarding this clonotype: The antigen is unknown.

TCRdb itself ran the RT-PCR reads through MiXCR, one entry per CDR3 protein. The data contain 400,000 to 650,000 distinct CDR3 sequences, approximately 6.9% of them singletons. The CDR3 has 19 amino acids. The V gene end was trimmed by 0 bases and the J gene end by 0 bases; junction bases not matched to a gene: 7. The germline V gene encodes CDR1 MGHRA and CDR2 YSYEKL. This sequence joins TRBV4-1 and TRBJ2-1; 11 nucleotides agree with TRBD2. The sequence was collected from a man between 50 and 70 years old who received an inactivated influenza vaccine. Sequences were derived from PBMCs from blood, sampled less than 25 months after vaccination. CDR3 coding DNA: TGCGCCAGCAGCCAAGAACCGGGACTAGCGGCTAGCTCCTACAATGAGCAGTTCTTC. Encoded protein: CASSQEPGLAASSYNEQFF.